This TCR beta chain was recorded in a study of cytomegalovirus exposure and HLA in healthy donors. Study details: It was reported in a later analysis that the approximately 110 validation repertoires used the same platform as the roughly 700 first-cohort repertoires.

This table comes from immunoSEQ multiplex PCR, and its TCRdb copy is limited to in-frame clones, with some not included. Of tens of thousands of clones in the sample, roughly 93% are singletons; the top ten hold 2% to 2.5%. Notes on this clone: Antigen specificity is unknown.

Study results and caveats: The study found most TCR sequences rare, yet found some public TCRs in many donors. Confirmation in vitro established that three CMV-associated chains were specific for CMV antigens. The tendency of first-cohort TCR clusters to co-occur in the 90 to 150 validation repertoires emerged from a later analysis.

In germline, CDR1 is DFQATT, CDR2 SNEGSKA (reference sequence). Trimming pared 5 bases from V and 4 bases from J, leaving 9 bases between. This CDR3 contains 11 residues. Sequenced material: PBMCs. The sequence was collected from a woman aged 18-29 years in good health and CMV-seronegative. V usage is TRBV20-1 and J usage is TRBJ2-7, with a tentative D call TRBD1 (6 bases). The CDR3 DNA sequence: TGCAGTGCTCATACAGGGTACGAGCAGTACTTC. Its translation is CSAHTGYEQYF.